This T cell receptor (beta chain) comes out of a study of graft-versus-host responses after intestinal transplantation. The overall study: Following induction with anti-thymocyte globulin, all recipients were given tacrolimus and steroids for approximately 3 years. Overall study results and limits: In patients with graft-donor T cell macrochimerism, allograft graft-versus-host to host-versus-graft clonal ratios were high. GvH clones surfaced in recipient marrow, some emerging earlier in ileum or blood.

Germline V gives CDR1 GTSNPN, CDR2 SVGIG (reference sequence). V lost 5 bases and J lost 5, with 13 bases in between. The CDR3 runs to 13 residues. Profiling relied on immunoSEQ multiplex PCR, and the TCRdb table lists in-frame clones only, not all of them. This sample carries around 23,000 clones, over 85% of them seen once, and the ten largest clones take around 0.53%. A note on this clone: No antigen is known for it.

This TCR was recovered from a human patient who received an intestinal transplant, so some T cells may come from the graft donor. This sequence joins TRBV30 and TRBJ2-1, with D perhaps TRBD2 (6 bases). The sample here was PBMCs, taken 18 days after transplant. The CDR3 DNA reads as TGTGCCTGGGGGGGGTCCGGGGACAATGAGCAGTTCTTC. Residues: CAWGGSGDNEQFF.